This TCR beta chain was sequenced in a study of T cell responses to AZD1222 COVID-19 vaccine. Study-level points and caveats: At 160-218 and 743-854, vaccine-associated CD4 TCRs were dominant, and they spanned spike. Following two doses of AZD1222, Spike-specific TCR breadth and depth rose. White British donors predominated, females outnumbered males, and clonal diversity was possibly underestimated.

On this clone itself: The antigen remains undetermined.

TCRdb's copy holds only in-frame clones and misses some; the assay was immunoSEQ multiplex PCR. The repertoire holds about 160,000 clones, about 92% seen once, with 4% to 5.5% in the top ten. The CDR3 sequence is 12 residues long. CDR1 and CDR2 from the germline V gene are SEHNR and FQNEAQ (reference sequence). V lost 5 bases, J lost 1 base, and 5 bases lay in between. The V gene is TRBV7-9, the J gene TRBJ1-2; D remains ambiguous. The sample in question was peripheral blood, obtained on day 0 of MenACWY control vaccination. This TCR came from an adult in good health. The CDR3: CASSPDNYGYTF. In nucleotides, the CDR3 is TGTGCCAGCAGCCCCGATAACTATGGCTACACCTTC.